This paragraph reports one T cell receptor (beta chain). Its cognate antigen is unknown. Regarding treatment: about 20 received Ad26.COV2.S at low or high dose, single or two shots; about 5 received placebo; per-sample allocation not given. Day 63 after the first vaccine or placebo injection was the time point for sampling. These data come from a study of Ad26.COV2.S vaccination and SARS-CoV-2 variants. Background on the study: Participants got Ad26.COV2.S intramuscularly, once or twice 56 days apart.

Study findings and constraints: Participants given vaccine showed non-spike TCR breadth similar to that of placebo recipients. Placebo recipients showed lower spike-specific TCR breadth than vaccinees.

Some clones are missing from TCRdb's copy, which holds only in-frame ones; the method was immunoSEQ multiplex PCR. Of about 500,000 clones in the sample, roughly 87% were seen once. V lost 1 base to trimming and J lost 4 bases, with 5 bases between them. Looked up from germline, CDR1 is SGHTA and CDR2 is FQGNSA. The CDR3 is 12 residues long. The sequence came from a person between 18 and 59 years old who received the Ad26.COV2.S COVID-19 vaccine or a placebo. The material was peripheral blood, obtained in a trial of Ad26.COV2.S vaccine versus placebo. This chain connects TRBV7-2 to TRBJ2-7; D not certain. The CDR3 DNA follows: TGTGCCAGCAGCTTAGTGCGGTACGAGCAGTACTTC. This gives the protein CASSLVRYEQYF.